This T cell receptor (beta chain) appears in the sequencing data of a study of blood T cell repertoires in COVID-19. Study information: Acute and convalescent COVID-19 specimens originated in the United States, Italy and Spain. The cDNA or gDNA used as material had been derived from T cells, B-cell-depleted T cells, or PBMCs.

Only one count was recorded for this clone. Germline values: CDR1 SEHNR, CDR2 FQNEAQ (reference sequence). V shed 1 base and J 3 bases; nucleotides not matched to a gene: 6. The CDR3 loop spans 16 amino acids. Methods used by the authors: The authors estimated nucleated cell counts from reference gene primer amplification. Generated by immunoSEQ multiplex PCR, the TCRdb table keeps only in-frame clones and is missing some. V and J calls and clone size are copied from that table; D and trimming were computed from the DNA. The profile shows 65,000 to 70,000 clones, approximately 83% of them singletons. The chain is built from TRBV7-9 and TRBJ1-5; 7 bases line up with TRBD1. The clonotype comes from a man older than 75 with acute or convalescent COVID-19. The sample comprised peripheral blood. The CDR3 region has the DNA TGTGCCAGCAGCTTAGGGGACAGTGGGATCAATCAGCCCCAGCATTTT. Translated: CASSLGDSGINQPQHF.